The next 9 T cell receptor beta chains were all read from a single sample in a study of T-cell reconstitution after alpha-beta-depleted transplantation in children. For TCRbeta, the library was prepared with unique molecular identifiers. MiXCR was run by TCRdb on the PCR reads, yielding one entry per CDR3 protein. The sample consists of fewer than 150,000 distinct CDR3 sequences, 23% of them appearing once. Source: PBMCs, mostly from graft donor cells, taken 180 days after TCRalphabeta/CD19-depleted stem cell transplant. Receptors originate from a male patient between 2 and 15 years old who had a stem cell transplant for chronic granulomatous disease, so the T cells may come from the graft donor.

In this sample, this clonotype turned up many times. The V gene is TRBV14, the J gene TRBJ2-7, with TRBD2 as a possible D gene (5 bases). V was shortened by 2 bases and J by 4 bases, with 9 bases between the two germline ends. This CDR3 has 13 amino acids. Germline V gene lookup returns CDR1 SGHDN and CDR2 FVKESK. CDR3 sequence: CASSQRLAYEQYF. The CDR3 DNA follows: TGTGCCAGCAGCCAACGATTAGCGTACGAGCAGTACTTC.

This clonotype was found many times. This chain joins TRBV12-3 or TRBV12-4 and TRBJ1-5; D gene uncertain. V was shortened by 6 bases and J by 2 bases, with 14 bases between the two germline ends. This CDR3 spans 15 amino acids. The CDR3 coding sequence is TGTGCCAGCAGAATCAGTGGGTTGCGCAATCAGCCCCAGCATTTT. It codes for CASRISGLRNQPQHF.

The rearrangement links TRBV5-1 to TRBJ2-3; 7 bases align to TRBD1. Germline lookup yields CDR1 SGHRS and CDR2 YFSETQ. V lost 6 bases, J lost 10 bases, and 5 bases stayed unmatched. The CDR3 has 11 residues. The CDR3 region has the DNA TGCGCCAGCACCCGGGACAGTGCGCAGTATTTT. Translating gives CASTRDSAQYF.

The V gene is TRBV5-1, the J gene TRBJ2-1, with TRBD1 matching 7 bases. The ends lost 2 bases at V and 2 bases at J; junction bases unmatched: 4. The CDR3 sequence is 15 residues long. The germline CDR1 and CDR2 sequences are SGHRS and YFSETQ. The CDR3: CASSLDRVTYNEQFF. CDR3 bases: TGCGCCAGCAGCTTAGACAGGGTTACCTACAATGAGCAGTTCTTC.

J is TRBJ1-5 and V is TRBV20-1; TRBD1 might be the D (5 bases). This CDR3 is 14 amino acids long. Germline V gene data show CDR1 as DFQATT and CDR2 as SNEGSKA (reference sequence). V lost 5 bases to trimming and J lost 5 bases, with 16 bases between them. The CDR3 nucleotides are TGCAGTGCTGGAGCCACCGGGGCGTATCAGCCCCAGCATTTT. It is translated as CSAGATGAYQPQHF.

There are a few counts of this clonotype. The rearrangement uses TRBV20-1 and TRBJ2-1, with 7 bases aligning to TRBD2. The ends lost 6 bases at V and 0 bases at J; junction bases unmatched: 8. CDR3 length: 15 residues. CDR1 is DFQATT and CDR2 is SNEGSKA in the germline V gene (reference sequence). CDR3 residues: CSASLGGSSYNEQFF. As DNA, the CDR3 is TGCAGTGCGTCCCTGGGGGGGAGCTCCTACAATGAGCAGTTCTTC.

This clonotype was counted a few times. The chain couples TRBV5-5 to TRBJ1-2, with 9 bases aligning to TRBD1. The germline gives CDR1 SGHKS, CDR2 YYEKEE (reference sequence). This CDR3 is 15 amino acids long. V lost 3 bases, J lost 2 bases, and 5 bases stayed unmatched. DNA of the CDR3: TGTGCCAGCAGCTACGGACAGGGGAGGAACTATGGCTACACCTTC. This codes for CASSYGQGRNYGYTF.

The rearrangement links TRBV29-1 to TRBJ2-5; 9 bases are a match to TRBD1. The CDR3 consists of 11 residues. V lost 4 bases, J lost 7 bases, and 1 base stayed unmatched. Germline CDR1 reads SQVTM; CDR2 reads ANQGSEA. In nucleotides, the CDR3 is TGCAGCGTTGGGACAGGGGCGACCCAGTACTTC. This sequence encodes CSVGTGATQYF.

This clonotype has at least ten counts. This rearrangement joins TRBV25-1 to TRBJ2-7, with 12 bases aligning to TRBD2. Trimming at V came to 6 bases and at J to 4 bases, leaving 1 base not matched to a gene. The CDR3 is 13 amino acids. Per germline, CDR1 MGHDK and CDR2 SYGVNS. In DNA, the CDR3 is TGTGCCAGCAGGGGACTAGCGGGTTACGAGCAGTACTTC. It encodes CASRGLAGYEQYF.